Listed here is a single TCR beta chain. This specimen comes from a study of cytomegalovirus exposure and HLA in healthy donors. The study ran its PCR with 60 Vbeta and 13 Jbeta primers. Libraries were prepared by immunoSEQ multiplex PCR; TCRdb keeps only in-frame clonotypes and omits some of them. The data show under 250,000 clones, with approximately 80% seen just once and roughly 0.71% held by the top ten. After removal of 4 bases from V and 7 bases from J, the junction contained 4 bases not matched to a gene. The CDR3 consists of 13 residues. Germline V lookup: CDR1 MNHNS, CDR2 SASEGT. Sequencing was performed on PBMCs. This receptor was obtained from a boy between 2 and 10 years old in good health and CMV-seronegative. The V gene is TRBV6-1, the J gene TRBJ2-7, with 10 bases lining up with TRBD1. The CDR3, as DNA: TGTGCCAGCAGTGGACAGGGGGCGCGGGAGCAGTACTTC. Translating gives CASSGQGAREQYF.